Shown below are 21 T cell receptor beta chains from a single sample sequenced in a study of cytomegalovirus exposure and HLA in healthy donors. Primers for the PCR totalled 60 Vbeta and 13 Jbeta. Repertoires were generated with immunoSEQ multiplex PCR, while TCRdb's copy carries only in-frame clones and drops some. Of approximately 190,000 clones in the sample, roughly 80% were seen once. The specimen sequenced was PBMCs. These receptors originate from a woman aged 25 to 45 in good health and CMV-seropositive.

The chain has TRBV6-1 and TRBJ2-3, with 13 bases fitting TRBD2. Germline CDR1 and CDR2: MNHNS and SASEGT. After removal of 4 bases from V and 4 bases from J, the junction contained 5 bases not matched to a gene. The CDR3 is 16 residues long. Here the CDR3 reads CASSAGLAGAADTQYF. In nucleotides, the CDR3 is TGTGCCAGCAGTGCAGGACTAGCGGGAGCCGCAGATACGCAGTATTTT.

This clone is labeled medium-sized (0.01 to 0.1%). V gene TRBV7-2 combines with J gene TRBJ2-7; 14 bases line up with TRBD2. Germline CDR1 reads SGHTA; CDR2 reads FQGNSA. With 5 bases clipped from V and 5 bases from J, the junction kept 5 bases outside the gene matches. The CDR3 has 15 amino acids. The CDR3, as DNA: TGTGCCAGCAGCCCGGGACTAGCGGGAGCCAACGAGCAGTACTTC. This translates into CASSPGLAGANEQYF.

The rearrangement uses TRBV6-5 and TRBJ1-3; D is ambiguous. This CDR3 is built from 14 residues. CDR1 MNHEY and CDR2 SVGAGI come from the germline V gene. Trimming cost V 5 bases and J 4 bases, with 12 bases left between them. In DNA, the CDR3 is TGTGCCAGCAGTCGCGGGTTGAACGGAAACACCATATATTTT. Its translation: CASSRGLNGNTIYF.

The chain uses TRBV11-2 and TRBJ1-1; D gene ambiguous. Germline CDR1 is SGHAT and CDR2 is FQNNGV. Trimming removed 7 bases from V and 1 base from J, with 16 bases in between. CDR3 size: 15 residues. The chain's CDR3 is CASTPSAGRNTEAFF. In nucleotides, the CDR3 is TGTGCCAGCACCCCCTCGGCAGGCCGGAACACTGAAGCTTTCTTT.

This clone was counted once. The V and J genes are TRBV13 and TRBJ2-1; a possible D gene is TRBD2 (5 bases). The CDR3 length is 18 residues. Per the germline V gene, CDR1 is PRHDT and CDR2 is FYEKMQ (reference sequence). The V end was cut by 4 bases, the J end by 3 bases, with 22 bases between. This chain's CDR3 is CASSSRYRGLRFYNEQFF. The CDR3 DNA reads as TGTGCCAGCAGCTCACGCTATCGCGGACTGAGGTTCTACAATGAGCAGTTCTTC. Based on the CDR3 plus reference TRBV13 and TRBJ2-1, the full variable domain is AAGVIQSPRHLIKEKRETATLKCYPIPRHDTVYWYQQGPGQDPQFLISFYEKMQSDKGSIPDRFSAQQFSDYHSELNMSSLELGDSALYFCASSSRYRGLRFYNEQFFGPGTRLTVL.

This chain connects TRBV6-4 to TRBJ1-2; the match to TRBD1 covers 10 bases. This CDR3 contains 13 residues. Losses at the gene ends were 3 bases for V and 9 bases for J; bases not matched to a gene: 4. Germline V gene sequence: CDR1 MRHNA, CDR2 SNTAGT. Here the CDR3 DNA reads TGTGCCAGCAGTGAGGGACAGGGGAACCGCTACACCTTC. This translates into CASSEGQGNRYTF.

This clone was detected a few times. This rearrangement joins TRBV7-8 to TRBJ1-3; D is ambiguous. Germline CDR1 and CDR2: SGHVS and FQNEAQ. The CDR3 spans 14 residues. Trimming shortened V by 5 bases and J by 2 bases, and 10 bases separated the two germline ends. CDR3 DNA sequence: TGTGCCAGCAGCCTCCCCAGCGCTGGAAACACCATATATTTT. Translating gives CASSLPSAGNTIYF. The full variable domain, with the rest looked up from reference TRBV7-8 and TRBJ1-3, is GAGVSQSPRYKVAKRGQDVALRCDPISGHVSLFWYQQALGQGPEFLTYFQNEAQLDKSGLPSDRFFAERPEGSVSTLKIQRTQQEDSAVYLCASSLPSAGNTIYFGEGSWLTVV.

The chain couples TRBV4-2 to TRBJ2-3, with 10 bases identical to TRBD1. With 2 bases clipped from V and 2 bases from J, the junction kept 7 bases outside the gene matches. This CDR3 comprises 17 residues. CDR1 is LGHNA, CDR2 YNFKEQ, per germline. CDR3 amino acids: CASSQLAGTGDTDTQYF. The DNA for the CDR3 is TGTGCCAGCAGCCAACTAGCCGGGACAGGGGACACAGATACGCAGTATTTT.

This clone occurred once. The rearrangement joins TRBV30 to TRBJ2-7; TRBD1 agrees at 11 bases. The CDR3 spans 13 residues. CDR1 and CDR2 from the germline V gene are GTSNPN and SVGIG (reference sequence). Unmatched junction bases numbered 3, after V lost 1 base and J lost 7 bases. CDR3 amino acids: CAWSGTGGYEQYF. The CDR3 DNA follows: TGTGCCTGGAGTGGGACAGGGGGCTATGAGCAGTACTTC.

This chain uses TRBV29-1 with TRBJ2-2; perhaps TRBD1 as D (5 bases). Trimming took off 4 bases at V and 4 bases at J, with 13 bases between the two ends. CDR1 is SQVTM, CDR2 ANQGSEA, per germline. This CDR3 is built from 14 residues. Here the CDR3 DNA reads TGCAGCGTTGTTATTCTTGGGGCCACCGGGGAGCTGTTTTTT. Encoded protein: CSVVILGATGELFF.

The sample holds a few counts of this clone. V and J are TRBV5-4 and TRBJ1-2; TRBD1 agrees at 9 bases. The germline V gene has CDR1 SGHNT and CDR2 YYREEE (reference sequence). This CDR3 is built from 15 residues. The junction had 6 bases not matched to a gene; V was cut back by 2 bases and J by 4 bases. The CDR3 region has the DNA TGTGCCAGCAGCTTCCGGGACAGGGTGATCTATGGCTACACCTTC. As protein: CASSFRDRVIYGYTF.

The chain employs TRBV28 and TRBJ1-3, with D perhaps matching TRBD1 (5 bases). Between the trimmed V and J ends, which lost 6 bases and 0 bases, there was a span of 15 bases. Germline V gene lookup returns CDR1 MDHEN and CDR2 SYDVKM. The CDR3 totals 16 residues. CDR3 residues: CASRSGAVNSGNTIYF. In DNA form, the CDR3 reads TGTGCCAGCAGAAGTGGGGCGGTTAACTCTGGAAACACCATATATTTT.

The table lists this clone with a few counts. The chain employs TRBV6-6 and TRBJ1-5; 7 bases line up with TRBD1. V trimming: 6 bases; J trimming: 9 bases; junction bases outside the gene matches: 8. There are 13 residues in the CDR3. Germline assignment: CDR1 MNHNY and CDR2 SVGAGI (reference sequence). Written as DNA, the CDR3 is TGTGCCAGCAGCCCTACTCGGACAGGGCCCCAGCATTTT. This encodes CASSPTRTGPQHF.

Worth noting for this clone: Other DNA sequences of this sample code for an identical CDR3. The chain employs TRBV5-1 and TRBJ2-7, with 8 bases matching TRBD1. V gave up 2 bases and J gave up 6 bases; unmatched junction bases: 4. Germline V lookup: CDR1 SGHRS, CDR2 YFSETQ. CDR3 length: 13 residues. CDR3 in amino acids: CASSFFGQGEQYF. For the CDR3, the DNA is TGCGCCAGCAGCTTTTTTGGACAGGGCGAGCAGTACTTC. Complete variable domain (other parts from reference TRBV5-1 and TRBJ2-7): KAGVTQTPRYLIKTRGQQVTLSCSPISGHRSVSWYQQTPGQGLQFLFEYFSETQRNKGNFPGRFSGRQFSNSRSEMNVSTLELGDSALYLCASSFFGQGEQYFGPGTRLTVT.

The rearrangement joins TRBV13 to TRBJ1-2, with a possible D match to TRBD1 (5 bases). Germline V gene sequence: CDR1 PRHDT, CDR2 FYEKMQ (reference sequence). The CDR3 runs to 14 residues. Between the trimmed V and J ends, which lost 2 bases and 6 bases, there was a span of 13 bases. The CDR3: CASSLSGGLHGYTF. The CDR3 nucleotides read TGTGCCAGCAGCTTATCCGGGGGGTTGCATGGCTACACCTTC.

The chain is built from TRBV5-1 and TRBJ2-7; D ambiguous. V was clipped by 5 bases and J by 4 bases, with 7 bases between them. CDR1 and CDR2 (germline): SGHRS, YFSETQ. The CDR3 totals 11 residues. Here the CDR3 DNA reads TGCGCCAGCAGATTCCTATACGAGCAGTACTTC. It is translated as CASRFLYEQYF.

The gene calls are TRBV11-2 and TRBJ1-6; D is undetermined. The CDR3 extends over 14 amino acids. V was trimmed by 1 base and J by 10 bases, leaving 11 bases between them. The V gene's germline CDR1 is SGHAT and CDR2 FQNNGV. The CDR3 DNA reads TGTGCCAGCAGCTTAGGAGGATCCGGATCACCCCTCCACTTT. Translation gives CASSLGGSGSPLHF.

This chain uses TRBV2 with TRBJ1-1, with 8 bases matching TRBD1. This CDR3 contains 15 residues. CDR1 and CDR2 (germline): SNHLY, FYNNEI. With 4 bases clipped from V and 4 bases from J, the junction kept 8 bases outside the gene matches. CDR3 in amino acids: CASSGQGAKSTEAFF. DNA of the CDR3: TGTGCCAGCAGTGGTCAGGGGGCTAAAAGCACTGAAGCTTTCTTT.

This rearrangement joins TRBV10-3 to TRBJ2-5, with 8 bases that match TRBD1. CDR1 is ENHRY, CDR2 SYGVKD, per germline. The CDR3 is 14 amino acids. V shed 2 bases and J 2 bases; nucleotides not matched to a gene: 1. CDR3 nucleotides: TGTGCCATCAGTGAGGGGGACAGGCAAGAGACCCAGTACTTC. Its protein product is CAISEGDRQETQYF.

This chain connects TRBV6-6 to TRBJ2-7; 8 bases fit TRBD1. This CDR3 region has 13 residues. Unmatched junction bases numbered 3, after V lost 6 bases and J lost 2 bases. CDR1 and CDR2 from the germline V gene are MNHNY and SVGAGI (reference sequence). In DNA, the CDR3 is TGTGCCAGCAGACAGGGGGTTGCCTACGAGCAGTACTTC. Translating it yields CASRQGVAYEQYF.

The chain employs TRBV4-1 and TRBJ1-1, with D hard to call. Trimming left V 0 bases short and J 6 bases short, with 11 bases between. The CDR3 is 14 amino acids. Germline values: CDR1 MGHRA, CDR2 YSYEKL. This CDR3 is CASSQEGLGAEAFF. Here the CDR3 DNA reads TGCGCCAGCAGCCAAGAGGGTCTCGGGGCTGAAGCTTTCTTT.